The clone carrying this TCR beta chain was observed many times. Its antigen is as yet unknown. This sample is part of a study of CD8 T cells in ankylosing spondylitis. Study results and limitations: Some motif variants had been reported before (in reactive arthritis synovial fluid and blood). Apparently characteristic of ankylosing spondylitis blood was a TCR beta motif (eight highly homologous variants). CD8+ by phenotype, disease-linked clones were relatively rare in peripheral blood.

TCRdb called the 5' RACE reads again in MiXCR, with one record for every CDR3 protein. This table holds about 130,000 distinct CDR3 sequences, around 8.5% found once. This CDR3 is 10 amino acids long. V lost 5 bases to trimming and J lost 13 bases; unmatched junction nucleotides: 6. The germline CDR1 and CDR2 sequences are DFQATT and SNEGSKA (reference sequence). The chain combines TRBV20-1 with TRBJ2-7, with 9 bases that match TRBD1. The sample was blood, either unsorted or a sorted T cell fraction (not recorded which). The clonotype was recovered from a male donor with ankylosing spondylitis or in good health (not recorded which). The CDR3 sequence is CSAPRDRVYF. The CDR3 DNA is TGCAGTGCTCCCCGGGACAGGGTTTACTTC.